The T cell receptor beta chain described here comes from a study of cytomegalovirus exposure and HLA in healthy donors. In regard to this clone: The CDR3 does not end in the conserved phenylalanine or tryptophan, so this is likely a read error.

The germline gives CDR1 MNHEY, CDR2 SVGAGI. V gave up 6 bases and J gave up 0 bases, with 15 bases separating them. The CDR3 runs 15 residues. PCR involved 60 Vbeta and 13 Jbeta primers. The protocol was immunoSEQ multiplex PCR, while the TCRdb copy is restricted to in-frame clones and leaves out a portion. The profile shows over 150,000 clones, over 75% of them singletons. The TCR originated in a girl less than two years old in good health and CMV-seronegative. The source material was PBMCs. The chain uses TRBV6-5 and TRBJ2-7; a possible D gene is TRBD1 (6 bases). CDR3 residues: CASRPPGDNSYEQYL. The CDR3 DNA is TGTGCCAGCAGGCCACCAGGGGACAACTCCTACGAGCAGTACCTC.